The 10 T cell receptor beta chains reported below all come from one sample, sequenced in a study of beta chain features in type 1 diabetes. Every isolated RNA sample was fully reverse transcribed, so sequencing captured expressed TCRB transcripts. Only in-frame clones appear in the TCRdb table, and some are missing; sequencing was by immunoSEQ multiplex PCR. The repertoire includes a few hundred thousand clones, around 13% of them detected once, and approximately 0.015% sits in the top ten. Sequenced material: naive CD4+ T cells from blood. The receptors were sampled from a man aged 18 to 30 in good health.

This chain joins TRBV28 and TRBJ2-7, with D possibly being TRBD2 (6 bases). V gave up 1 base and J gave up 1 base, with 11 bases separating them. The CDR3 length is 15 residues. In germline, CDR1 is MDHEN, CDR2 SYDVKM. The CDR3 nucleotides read TGTGCCAGCAGTTTATCAGGGAGGATTTCCTACGAGCAGTACTTC. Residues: CASSLSGRISYEQYF.

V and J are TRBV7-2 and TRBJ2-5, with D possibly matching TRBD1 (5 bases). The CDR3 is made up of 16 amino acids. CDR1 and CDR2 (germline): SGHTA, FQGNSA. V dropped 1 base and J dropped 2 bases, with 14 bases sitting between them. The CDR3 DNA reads TGTGCCAGCAGCTTAGTTGGCAGGGCGGTTCAAGAGACCCAGTACTTC. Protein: CASSLVGRAVQETQYF.

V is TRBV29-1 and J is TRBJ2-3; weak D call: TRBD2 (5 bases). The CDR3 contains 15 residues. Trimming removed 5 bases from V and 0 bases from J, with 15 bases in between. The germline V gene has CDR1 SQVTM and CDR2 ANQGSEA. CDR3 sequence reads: CSVQRARLSTDTQYF. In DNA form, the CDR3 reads TGCAGCGTTCAGAGGGCGAGATTAAGCACAGATACGCAGTATTTT.

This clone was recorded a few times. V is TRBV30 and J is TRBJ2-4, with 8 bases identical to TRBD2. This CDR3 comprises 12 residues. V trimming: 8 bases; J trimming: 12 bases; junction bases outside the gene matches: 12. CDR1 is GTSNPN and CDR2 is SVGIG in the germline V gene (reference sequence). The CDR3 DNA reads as TGTGCCCGGGCCGGGACTAGTGGGACTCAGTACTTC. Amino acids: CARAGTSGTQYF.

In nucleotides, the CDR3 is TGTGCCAGCAGTTTCGCGGGAGGGCCTACAGATACGCAGTATTTT. Residues: CASSFAGGPTDTQYF. The V call is TRBV27, the J call TRBJ2-3; 9 bases are shared with TRBD2. Germline V gene sequence: CDR1 MNHEY, CDR2 SMNVEV (reference sequence). This CDR3 is built from 15 residues. The ends lost 3 bases at V and 3 bases at J; junction bases unmatched: 4.

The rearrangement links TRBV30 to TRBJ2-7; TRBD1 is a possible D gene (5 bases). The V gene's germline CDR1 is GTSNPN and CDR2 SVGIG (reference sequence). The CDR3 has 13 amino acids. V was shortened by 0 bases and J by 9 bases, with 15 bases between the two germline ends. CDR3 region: CAWSVRVGQGQYF. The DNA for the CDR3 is TGTGCCTGGAGTGTACGGGTGGGGCAAGGGCAGTACTTC.

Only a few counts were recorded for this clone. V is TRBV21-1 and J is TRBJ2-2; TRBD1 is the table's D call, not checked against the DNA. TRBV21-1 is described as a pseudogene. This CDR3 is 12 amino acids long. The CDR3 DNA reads TGTGCCAGCAGCGGGGCCACCGGGGAGCTGTTTTTT. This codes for CASSGATGELFF.

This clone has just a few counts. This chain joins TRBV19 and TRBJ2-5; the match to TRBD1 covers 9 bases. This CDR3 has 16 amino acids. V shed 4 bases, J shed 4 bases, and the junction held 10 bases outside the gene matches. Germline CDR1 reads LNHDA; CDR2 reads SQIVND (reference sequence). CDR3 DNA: TGTGCCAGTAGTACACAACCCGGGACAGGGATAGAGACCCAGTACTTC. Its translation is CASSTQPGTGIETQYF.

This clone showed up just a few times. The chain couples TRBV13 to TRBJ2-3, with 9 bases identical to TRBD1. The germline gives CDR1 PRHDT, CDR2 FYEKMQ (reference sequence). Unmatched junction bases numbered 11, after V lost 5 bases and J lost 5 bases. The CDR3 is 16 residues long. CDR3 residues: CASSVWGQGTGDTQYF. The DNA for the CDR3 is TGTGCCAGCAGCGTATGGGGACAGGGCACGGGAGATACGCAGTATTTT.

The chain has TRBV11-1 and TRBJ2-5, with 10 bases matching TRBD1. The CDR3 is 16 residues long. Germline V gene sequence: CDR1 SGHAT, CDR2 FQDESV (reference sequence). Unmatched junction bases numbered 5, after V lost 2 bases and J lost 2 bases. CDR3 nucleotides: TGTGCCAGCAGCTTACCCCCGGGACAGGGGCAAGAGACCCAGTACTTC. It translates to CASSLPPGQGQETQYF.